The clone carrying this TCR beta chain has just a few counts. What it recognizes is unknown. V lost 5 bases to trimming and J lost 8 bases, with 18 bases between them. CDR3 length: 14 amino acids. Germline CDR1 is LNHNV and CDR2 is YYDKDF (reference sequence). The data were obtained in a study of early T cells in non-severe SARS-CoV-2 infection. Background on the study: Investigators sequenced bulk RNA drawn from unsorted whole blood, and chains remained unpaired.

Individual cDNA molecules received unique molecular identifiers. MiXCR, run by TCRdb on the 5' RACE reads, gives a single entry per CDR3 protein. The repertoire includes around 84,000 distinct CDR3 sequences, about an eighth of them detected once, and approximately 7.5% sits in the top ten. Study observations and caveats: VDJdb matching skewed toward anti-spike CD8 responses, missing private and CD4 specificities.

Sequenced sample: whole blood. This sequence joins TRBV15 and TRBJ1-2; D possibly corresponds to TRBD1 (6 bases). The receptor comes from an adult who was a healthcare worker with PCR-confirmed SARS-CoV-2 infection or an uninfected control (not recorded which). The CDR3 nucleotides are TGTGCCACCAGCGGGGGGCTCTGGGTGGACGGCTACACCTTC. This sequence encodes CATSGGLWVDGYTF. The full variable domain, completed using reference TRBV15 and TRBJ1-2, is DAMVIQNPRYQVTQFGKPVTLSCSQTLNHNVMYWYQQKSSQAPKLLFHYYDKDFNNEADTPDNFQSRRPNTSFCFLDIRSPGLGDTAMYLCATSGGLWVDGYTFGSGTRLTVV.